This T cell receptor beta chain was identified during a study of blood T cell repertoires in COVID-19. Turning to the study itself: The samples span acute and convalescent COVID-19 from the United States, Italy and Spain.

Authors' data handling: Reference gene primer amplification yielded estimated nucleated cell counts. The assay was immunoSEQ multiplex PCR, and TCRdb's table has in-frame clones only and misses some. V, J and clone size reflect that table, while D and trimming were determined from the DNA. This sample has some 48,000 clones, with around 80% found just once. The CDR3 sequence is 13 residues long. V was trimmed by 0 bases and J by 6 bases, leaving 7 bases between them. Germline V gene data show CDR1 as SGHKS and CDR2 as YYEKEE (reference sequence). Sequenced sample: peripheral blood. This TCR was sampled from a human donor in a cohort sampled during active COVID-19. The chain has TRBV5-5 and TRBJ2-1; D is undetermined. CDR3 sequence (DNA): TGTGCCAGCAGCTTGGTGCCAGGCAATGAGCAGTTCTTC. This codes for CASSLVPGNEQFF.